This T cell receptor beta chain was observed in a study of long-term antiretroviral therapy in people with HIV. The assay, immunoSEQ v3.0, was run at survey level. Clones were sequenced by immunoSEQ multiplex PCR, and TCRdb holds only the in-frame ones, with some missing. Among some 40,000 clones listed, around four fifths were seen once. The CDR3 loop spans 17 amino acids. CDR1 and CDR2 from the germline V gene are SNHLY and FYNNEI. V was pared by 6 bases and J by 2 bases, with 22 bases between. The sample was unsorted PBMCs, taken 1 year after starting antiretroviral therapy. The V call is TRBV2, the J call TRBJ2-5; possibly TRBD2 for D (5 bases). This TCR was sampled from a man between 18 and 35 years old with HIV. This CDR3 reads CASRRTGLPNSQETQYF. DNA of the CDR3: TGTGCCAGCAGGAGGACCGGACTGCCGAACTCTCAAGAGACCCAGTACTTC.